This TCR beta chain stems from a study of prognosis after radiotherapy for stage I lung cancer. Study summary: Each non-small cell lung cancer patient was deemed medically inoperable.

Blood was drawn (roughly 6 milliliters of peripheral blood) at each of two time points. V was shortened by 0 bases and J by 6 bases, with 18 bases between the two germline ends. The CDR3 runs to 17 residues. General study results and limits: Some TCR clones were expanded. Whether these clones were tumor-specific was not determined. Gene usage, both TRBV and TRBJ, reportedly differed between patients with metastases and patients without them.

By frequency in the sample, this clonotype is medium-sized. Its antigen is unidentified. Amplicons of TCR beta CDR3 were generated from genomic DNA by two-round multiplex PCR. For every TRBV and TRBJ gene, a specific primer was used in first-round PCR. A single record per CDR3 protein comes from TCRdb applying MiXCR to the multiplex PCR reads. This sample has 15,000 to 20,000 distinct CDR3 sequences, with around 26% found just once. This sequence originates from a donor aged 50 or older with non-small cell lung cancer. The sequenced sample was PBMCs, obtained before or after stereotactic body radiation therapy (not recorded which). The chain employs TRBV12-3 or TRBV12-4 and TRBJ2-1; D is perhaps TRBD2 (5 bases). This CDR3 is CASSLALSGRGLNEQFF. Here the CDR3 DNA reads TGTGCCAGCAGTTTAGCGCTTTCTGGAAGAGGGCTCAATGAGCAGTTCTTC.